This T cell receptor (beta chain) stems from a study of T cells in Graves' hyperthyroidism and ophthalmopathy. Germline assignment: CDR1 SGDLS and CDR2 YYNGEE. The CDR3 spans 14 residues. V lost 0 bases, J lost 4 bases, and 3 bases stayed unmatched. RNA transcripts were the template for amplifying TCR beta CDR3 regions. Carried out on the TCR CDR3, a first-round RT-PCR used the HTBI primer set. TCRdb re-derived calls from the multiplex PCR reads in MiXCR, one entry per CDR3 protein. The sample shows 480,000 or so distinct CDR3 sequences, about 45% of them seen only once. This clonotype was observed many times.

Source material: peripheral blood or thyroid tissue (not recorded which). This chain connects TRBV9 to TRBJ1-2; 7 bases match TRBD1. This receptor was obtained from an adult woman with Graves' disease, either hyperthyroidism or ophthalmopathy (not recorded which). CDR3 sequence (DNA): TGTGCCAGCAGCGTAGCCGGGACAGTCTATGGCTACACCTTC. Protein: CASSVAGTVYGYTF.